These 4 T cell receptor beta chains originate from one sample sequenced in a study of shared clonotypes between healthy human individuals. The protocol was immunoSEQ multiplex PCR, while the TCRdb copy is restricted to in-frame clones and leaves out a portion. The sample has some 2,500,000 clones, over 85% seen once; the top ten hold roughly 0.36%. Sequenced input: naive CD4+ T cells from PBMCs. The subset denotes: CD45RA+ positively selected. The receptors derive from a man aged 18-30 years in good health. Some clones in this sample may be carry-over from other donors' samples.

The chain joins TRBV7-8 to TRBJ2-1; TRBD2 matches 7 bases. The CDR3 has 19 residues. J lost 8 bases, V lost 5 bases, and 24 bases had no gene match. Germline CDR1 SGHVS, CDR2 FQNEAQ. CDR3 in DNA: TGTGCCAGCAGCAGTTACCGGGTCCCCTTGTCTAGTGGGAGGGATGAGCAGTTCTTC. Translating gives CASSSYRVPLSSGRDEQFF.

This clone has more than one count but fewer than ten. The rearrangement joins TRBV29-1 to TRBJ1-1; D is undetermined. Germline V lookup: CDR1 SQVTM, CDR2 ANQGSEA. V lost 5 bases, J lost 1 base, and 5 bases lay in between. This CDR3 has 11 amino acids. Written as DNA, the CDR3 is TGCAGCGTTAAGAGGAACACTGAAGCTTTCTTT. Its protein product is CSVKRNTEAFF.

This sequence joins TRBV7-3 and TRBJ2-2, with D possibly being TRBD1 (6 bases). V was cut by 5 bases and J by 0 bases, with 16 bases left in between. The germline V gene encodes CDR1 SGHTA and CDR2 FQGTGA. This CDR3 has 17 amino acids. CDR3 in DNA: TGTGCCAGCAGCCCCCAGGCAGGGGCGGCGAACACCGGGGAGCTGTTTTTT. It yields the protein CASSPQAGAANTGELFF.

The sample holds one count of this clone. The rearrangement links TRBV5-5 to TRBJ2-7, with 10 bases fitting TRBD2. V shed 0 bases, J shed 5 bases, and the junction held 2 bases outside the gene matches. The length of the CDR3 is 14 residues. CDR1 and CDR2 from the germline V gene are SGHKS and YYEKEE (reference sequence). DNA for the CDR3: TGTGCCAGCAGCTTGGGGCTAGCGGGAGACGAGCAGTACTTC. Amino acids: CASSLGLAGDEQYF.